This TCR beta chain was recorded in a study of blood T cells in healthy people across ages. General observations from the study: Not knowing donor CMV status may have confounded expanded clonotype changes.

Trimming cost V 7 bases and J 5 bases; bases outside gene matches: 5. Germline values: CDR1 MNHEY, CDR2 SMNVEV (reference sequence). The CDR3 spans 14 residues. About this clonotype: Antigen unknown.

The authors ran a second PCR of about 6 to 12 cycles using a sample-barcoded 5' primer and a J-beta primer mix. Through a template-switch adaptor with 12 random nucleotides, each cDNA molecule received a tag. TCRdb re-called the 5' RACE reads with MiXCR, one entry per CDR3 protein. Found here are about 1.1 million distinct CDR3 sequences, roughly two fifths of them singletons; the top ten hold around 12%. Specimen: blood. The chain couples TRBV27 to TRBJ2-3; 11 bases fit TRBD2. The clonotype was recovered from a man younger than 35 in good health. CDR3 protein: CASTIAGGQDTQYF. CDR3 sequence (DNA): TGTGCCAGCACCATAGCGGGGGGGCAAGATACGCAGTATTTT.